The T cell receptor (beta chain) under discussion was sequenced for a study of T cell responses to AZD1222 COVID-19 vaccine. Whole-study context: Second-dose schedules of about 4 or about 12 weeks were combined.

Study outcomes and limitations: White British ancestry dominated among donors, who included more females, and clonal diversity was possibly underestimated. Distributed over spike, vaccine-associated CD4 TCRs predominated at 160-218 and 743-854.

V was clipped by 5 bases and J by 4 bases; unmatched bases: 3. This CDR3 is 13 amino acids long. Germline values: CDR1 SGHTA, CDR2 FQGNSA. Clones were sequenced by immunoSEQ multiplex PCR, and TCRdb holds only the in-frame ones, with some missing. The sample consists of 85,000 to 110,000 clones, 90% of them appearing once. Concerning this clone: As yet, its antigen is unknown.

The specimen comprised peripheral blood, sampled on day 0 of AZD1222 vaccination. The rearrangement links TRBV7-2 to TRBJ1-1, with 8 bases matching TRBD1. This TCR came from an adult in good health. The chain's CDR3 is CASSVTGGTEAFF. CDR3 bases: TGTGCCAGCAGCGTAACAGGGGGCACTGAAGCTTTCTTT.